The 15 T cell receptor beta chains below come from one sample, sequenced in a study of cytomegalovirus exposure and HLA in healthy donors. Clones were read by immunoSEQ multiplex PCR, and TCRdb kept only the in-frame ones, dropping some. The repertoire holds 330,000 or so clones, with just over 85% as singletons. Sequencing was done on a sample of PBMCs. The source of these receptors is a woman under 30 in good health and CMV-seronegative.

This chain connects TRBV2 to TRBJ1-5; the match to TRBD1 covers 8 bases. Germline CDR1 and CDR2: SNHLY and FYNNEI. The V gene end was trimmed by 5 bases and the J gene end by 7 bases; junction bases not matched to a gene: 10. This CDR3 has 15 residues. CDR3 DNA: TGTGCCAGCAGTAGGGATTCAGGGGGCGAACAGCCCCAGCATTTT. It encodes CASSRDSGGEQPQHF.

The chain uses TRBV4-2 and TRBJ2-1, with D uncertain. The CDR3 is made up of 15 amino acids. Between the trimmed V and J ends, which lost 3 bases and 6 bases, there was a span of 15 bases. From germline, CDR1 is LGHNA and CDR2 YNFKEQ. The CDR3 coding sequence is TGTGCCAGCAGCCACCCCGGTGGGCCCGCCAATGAGCAGTTCTTC. Residues: CASSHPGGPANEQFF.

The rearrangement uses TRBV9 and TRBJ2-1; D gene ambiguous. Trimming stripped 4 bases from V and 10 bases from J, with 9 bases between. The CDR3 covers 11 residues. Germline V gene sequence: CDR1 SGDLS, CDR2 YYNGEE. The CDR3 region has the DNA TGTGCCAGCAGCTCCCGAGGCGAGCAGTTCTTC. Translated, it gives CASSSRGEQFF.

J is TRBJ2-1 and V is TRBV10-3, with 9 bases lining up with TRBD2. V shed 10 bases, J shed 3 bases, and the junction held 7 bases outside the gene matches. Germline CDR1 is ENHRY and CDR2 is SYGVKD. The CDR3 is 14 residues long. The DNA of the CDR3 is TGTGCCACCCAGCTAGCGGGAAACTACAATGAGCAGTTCTTC. It codes for CATQLAGNYNEQFF.

The V and J genes are TRBV29-1 and TRBJ2-7, with D perhaps matching TRBD1 (6 bases). V lost 2 bases and J lost 3, with 11 bases in between. The CDR3 length is 13 residues. Germline V gives CDR1 SQVTM, CDR2 ANQGSEA. The CDR3 spells CSVESRGDYEQYF. CDR3 DNA sequence: TGCAGCGTTGAAAGCAGGGGTGACTACGAGCAGTACTTC.

The J gene is TRBJ2-7, the V gene TRBV11-2; D perhaps matches TRBD2 (6 bases). The V end was cut by 0 bases, the J end by 3 bases, with 12 bases between. This CDR3 comprises 15 residues. The germline V gene has CDR1 SGHAT and CDR2 FQNNGV. CDR3 DNA sequence: TGTGCCAGCAGCTTAGACCGGGACTTAATCTACGAGCAGTACTTC. It yields the protein CASSLDRDLIYEQYF.

This clone was observed a single time. The CDR3 nucleotides are TGTGCCAGCAGTCACCAACCTACGGCTAGCGGGGCCAGCTACGAGCAGTACTTC. Translation gives CASSHQPTASGASYEQYF. V is TRBV27 and J is TRBJ2-7; 9 nucleotides align to TRBD2. The CDR3 totals 18 residues. Germline lookup yields CDR1 MNHEY and CDR2 SMNVEV (reference sequence). Trimming cost V 5 bases and J 3 bases; bases outside gene matches: 17.

This sequence joins TRBV5-1 and TRBJ2-3; 7 nucleotides align to TRBD2. The CDR3 contains 12 residues. Trimming cost V 1 base and J 10 bases; bases outside gene matches: 3. From germline, CDR1 is SGHRS and CDR2 YFSETQ. The CDR3 reads CASSLTSESQYF. CDR3 nucleotides: TGCGCCAGCAGCTTGACTAGCGAATCGCAGTATTTT.

The genes are TRBV5-8 and TRBJ2-5; tentative D call: TRBD2 (6 bases). Germline assignment: CDR1 SGHTS and CDR2 YDEGEE. V lost 1 base, J lost 2 bases, and 12 bases lay in between. This CDR3 contains 15 residues. CDR3 amino acids: CASSLRGGQQETQYF. The CDR3 DNA follows: TGTGCCAGCAGCTTGCGGGGAGGTCAACAAGAGACCCAGTACTTC.

The chain has TRBV7-3 and TRBJ1-2, with 9 bases lining up with TRBD1. The CDR3 loop spans 15 amino acids. Germline V gene lookup returns CDR1 SGHTA and CDR2 FQGTGA. V dropped 5 bases and J dropped 5; count of bases not matched to a gene: 9. CDR3 in amino acids: CASSAPGTGRYGYTF. For the CDR3, the DNA is TGTGCCAGCAGCGCACCCGGGACAGGGAGATATGGCTACACCTTC. Variable domain in full (rest from reference TRBV7-3 and TRBJ1-2): GAGVSQTPSNKVTEKGKYVELRCDPISGHTALYWYRQSLGQGPEFLIYFQGTGAADDSGLPNDRFFAVRPEGSVSTLKIQRTERGDSAVYLCASSAPGTGRYGYTFGSGTRLTVV.

This clone was observed a few times. The V gene is TRBV19, the J gene TRBJ2-7, with D possibly matching TRBD2 (6 bases). Germline CDR1 is LNHDA and CDR2 is SQIVND (reference sequence). V dropped 0 bases and J dropped 5 bases, with 17 bases sitting between them. CDR3 length equals 16 residues. The CDR3: CASSIEEGSSFHEQYF. CDR3 nucleotides: TGTGCCAGTAGTATAGAGGAGGGGTCCTCCTTCCACGAGCAGTACTTC.

The J gene is TRBJ2-7, the V gene TRBV28; D is uncertain. The ends were cut back, 2 bases at V and 2 bases at J, with 7 bases in the middle. This CDR3 is built from 13 residues. Germline V CDR1 and CDR2: MDHEN, SYDVKM. CDR3 coding DNA: TGTGCCAGCAGTTTAAGCGAGACCTACGAGCAGTACTTC. This gives the protein CASSLSETYEQYF.

V and J are TRBV6-5 and TRBJ2-4; the match to TRBD2 covers 7 bases. J lost 0 bases, V lost 4 bases, and 6 bases had no gene match. Germline CDR1 is MNHEY and CDR2 is SVGAGI. The CDR3 consists of 16 residues. The CDR3 region has the DNA TGTGCCAGCAGTTCCGGACTAGGACTAGCCAAAAACATTCAGTACTTC. It codes for CASSSGLGLAKNIQYF.

V usage is TRBV7-6 and J usage is TRBJ2-7, with D maybe TRBD1 (6 bases). Germline V lookup: CDR1 SGHVS, CDR2 FNYEAQ. The length of the CDR3 is 13 residues. The germline V and J ends were trimmed by 4 bases and 5 bases, with 12 bases remaining between them. CDR3 in amino acids: CASSSAEGDEQYF. The CDR3 nucleotides are TGTGCCAGCAGCTCCGCCGAGGGGGACGAGCAGTACTTC.

V usage is TRBV6-6 and J usage is TRBJ2-7; TRBD2 matches 7 bases. V trimming: 2 bases; J trimming: 0 bases; junction bases outside the gene matches: 4. Germline-derived CDR1 and CDR2 are MNHNY and SVGAGI (reference sequence). This CDR3 has 15 amino acids. DNA of the CDR3: TGTGCCAGCAGTTACCCCAGCGGGATCTCCTACGAGCAGTACTTC. As protein: CASSYPSGISYEQYF.